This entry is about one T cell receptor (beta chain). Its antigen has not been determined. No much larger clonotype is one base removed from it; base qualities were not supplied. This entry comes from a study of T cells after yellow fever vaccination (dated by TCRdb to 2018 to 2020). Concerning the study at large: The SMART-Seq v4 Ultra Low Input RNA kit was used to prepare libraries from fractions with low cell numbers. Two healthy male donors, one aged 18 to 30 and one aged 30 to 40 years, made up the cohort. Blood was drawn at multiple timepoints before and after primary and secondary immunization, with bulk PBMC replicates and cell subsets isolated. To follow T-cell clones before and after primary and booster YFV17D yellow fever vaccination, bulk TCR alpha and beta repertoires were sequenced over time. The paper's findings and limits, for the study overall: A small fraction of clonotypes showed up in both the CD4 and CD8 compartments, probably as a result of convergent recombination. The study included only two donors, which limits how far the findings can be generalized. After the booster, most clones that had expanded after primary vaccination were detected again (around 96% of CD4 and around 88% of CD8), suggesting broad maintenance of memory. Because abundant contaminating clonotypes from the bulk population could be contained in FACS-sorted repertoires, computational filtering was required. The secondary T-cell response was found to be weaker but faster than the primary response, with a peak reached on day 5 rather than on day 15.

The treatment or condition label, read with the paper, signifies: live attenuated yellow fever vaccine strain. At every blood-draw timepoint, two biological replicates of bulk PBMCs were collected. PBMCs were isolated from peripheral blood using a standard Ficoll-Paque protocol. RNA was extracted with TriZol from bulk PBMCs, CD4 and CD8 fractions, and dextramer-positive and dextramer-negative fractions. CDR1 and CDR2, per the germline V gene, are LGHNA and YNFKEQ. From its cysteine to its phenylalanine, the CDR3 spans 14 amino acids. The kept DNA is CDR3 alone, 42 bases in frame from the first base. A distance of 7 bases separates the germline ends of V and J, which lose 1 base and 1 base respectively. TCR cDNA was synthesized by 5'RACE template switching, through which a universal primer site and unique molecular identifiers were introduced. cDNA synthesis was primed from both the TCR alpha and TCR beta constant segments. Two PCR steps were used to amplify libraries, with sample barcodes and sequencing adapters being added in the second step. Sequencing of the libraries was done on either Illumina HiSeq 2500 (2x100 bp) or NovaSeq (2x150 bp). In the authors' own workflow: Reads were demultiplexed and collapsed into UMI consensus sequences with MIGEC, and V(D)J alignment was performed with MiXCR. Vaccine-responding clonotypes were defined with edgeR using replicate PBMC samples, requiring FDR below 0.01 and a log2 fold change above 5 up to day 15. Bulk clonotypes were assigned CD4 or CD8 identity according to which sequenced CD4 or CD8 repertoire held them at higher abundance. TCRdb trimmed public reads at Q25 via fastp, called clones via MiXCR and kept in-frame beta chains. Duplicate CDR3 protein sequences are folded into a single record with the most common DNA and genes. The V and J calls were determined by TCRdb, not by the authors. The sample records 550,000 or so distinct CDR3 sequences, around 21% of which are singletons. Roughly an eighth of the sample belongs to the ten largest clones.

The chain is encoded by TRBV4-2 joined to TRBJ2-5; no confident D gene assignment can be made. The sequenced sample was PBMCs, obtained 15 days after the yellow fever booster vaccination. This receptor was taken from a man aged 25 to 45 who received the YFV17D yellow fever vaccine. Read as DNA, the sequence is TGTGCCAGCAGCCAAGCAGACTCCCAAGAGACCCAGTACTTC. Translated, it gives CASSQADSQETQYF.